A selection of T cell receptor beta chains follows, all from one sample in a study of T cell repertoires in cytomegalovirus infection. MiXCR was run by TCRdb on the reads, yielding one entry per CDR3 protein. Found here are some 77,000 distinct CDR3 sequences, 3.7% of them singletons; the top ten hold over 4.5%. Specimen: PBMCs. The receptors derive from a human donor in good health (CMV status not recorded). Some clones in this sample may be carry-over from other donors' samples. CDR3s include the opening cysteine and the closing phenylalanine or tryptophan. The D gene is left open where the match is weak. Expanded clones are given a class, and other clones once, few, many or no size at all.

>TRBV5-5|TRBD1|many|TRBJ2-1
TGTGTCAGCAGCTTGCGGACCCGGGACAGGGGGCTCCATGAGCAGTTCTTC
CVSSLRTRDRGLHEQFF
>TRBV7-3|NA|many|TRBJ2-2
TGTGCCAGCAGCTTAATTTCGGGAAGGGAGGTCACCGGGGAGCTGTTTTTT
CASSLISGREVTGELFF
>TRBV7-2|NA|many|TRBJ1-1
TGTGCCAGCAGCCGCTTCAGGGGTCAGGACACTGAAGCTTTCTTT
CASSRFRGQDTEAFF
>TRBV12-3/TRBV12-4|NA|many|TRBJ1-2
TGTGCCAGCAGTCCCCAGAAGATAGTCTATGGCTACACCTTC
CASSPQKIVYGYTF
>TRBV18|NA|few|TRBJ2-3
TGTGCCAGCTCACCACGAGGGAGAAAGGGGACAGATACGCAGTATTTT
CASSPRGRKGTDTQYF
>TRBV6-2/TRBV6-3|TRBD2|many|TRBJ2-1
TGTGCCAGCAGTCATCTAGCGGGGGGGCCCAATGAGCAGTTCTTC
CASSHLAGGPNEQFF
>TRBV7-3|TRBD1|many|TRBJ2-1
TGTGCCAGCAGCTCCTACAGGGGCAATGAGCAGTTCTTC
CASSSYRGNEQFF
>TRBV6-1|NA|many|TRBJ1-5
TGTGCCAGCAGTGTTGGAGGCGATCAGCCCCAGCATTTT
CASSVGGDQPQHF
>TRBV15|NA|many|TRBJ2-3
TGTGCCACCAGCAGAGATCCGGCGGATACGCAGTATTTT
CATSRDPADTQYF
>TRBV5-5|NA|many|TRBJ1-2
TGTGCCAGCAGCTTGGCCGGGGTCGCTGGCTACACCTTC
CASSLAGVAGYTF
>TRBV7-3|NA|many|TRBJ2-7
TGTGCCAGCAGCTCCCGGGACGGCGCCTACGAGCAGTACTTC
CASSSRDGAYEQYF
>TRBV30|NA|many|TRBJ1-2
TGTGCCTTCCGGCAACCCGGAGGTTCTGGCTACACCTTC
CAFRQPGGSGYTF
>TRBV7-2|NA|many|TRBJ1-1
TGTGCCAGCGACACCGGGGGGGGCGCCTTCGCCACTGAAGCTTTCTTT
CASDTGGGAFATEAFF
>TRBV20-1|NA|many|TRBJ1-1
TGCAGTGCAAGACGGGAGGGCCGCGGGAACACTGAAGCTTTCTTT
CSARREGRGNTEAFF
>TRBV15|NA|many|TRBJ2-5
TGTGCCACCAGCAGAGATGTTCGCCTCGCGGGCCAGTACTTC
CATSRDVRLAGQYF
>TRBV14|NA|many|TRBJ1-6
TGTGCCAGCAGCCAAATAGGGAATTCACCCCTCCACTTT
CASSQIGNSPLHF
>TRBV28|NA|many|TRBJ2-7
TGTGCCAGCAGTTCGCTAATTCTACAGGGATCCCTCTACGAGCAGTACTTC
CASSSLILQGSLYEQYF
>TRBV7-2|NA|many|TRBJ2-5
TGTGCCAGCAGCTTAGGAAGTAGGACTCGAGAGACCCAGTACTTC
CASSLGSRTRETQYF
>TRBV7-8|NA|many|TRBJ1-1
TGTGCCAGCAGCTTAGGGGCGAGGACTGAAGCTTTCTTT
CASSLGARTEAFF
>TRBV7-2|TRBD1|many|TRBJ1-5
TGTGCCAGCAGGGTGACAGGGGGCCTCAGTCAGCCCCAGCATTTT
CASRVTGGLSQPQHF
>TRBV7-6|NA|many|TRBJ1-1
TGTGCCAGCAGCTTAAAGGGGACGGGAAACACTGAAGCTTTCTTT
CASSLKGTGNTEAFF
>TRBV27|TRBD1|many|TRBJ1-5
TGTGCCAGCAGTCTCGACAGGGCCAGCCAGCCCCAGCATTTT
CASSLDRASQPQHF
>TRBV28|NA|many|TRBJ1-1
TGTGCCAGCAGACTTACCATCAGAAGCACTGAAGCTTTCTTT
CASRLTIRSTEAFF
>TRBV6-6|NA|NA|TRBJ1-1
TGTGCCAGCAGTAGACAGTGCGGGACTGAAGCTTTCTTT
CASSRQCGTEAFF
>TRBV7-2|TRBD1|many|TRBJ2-7
TGTGCCAGCAGCAGACACAGGGGCTACGAGCAGTACTTC
CASSRHRGYEQYF
>TRBV5-1|TRBD2|many|TRBJ2-1
TGCGCCAGCAGGCACGGGGGGGCCAATGAGCAGTTCTTC
CASRHGGANEQFF
>TRBV7-9|TRBD1|many|TRBJ1-4
TGTGCCAGCAGCCCCCTTGGGACAGGGCCTGAAAAACTGTTTTTT
CASSPLGTGPEKLFF
>TRBV7-9|NA|many|TRBJ1-3
TGTGCCAGCAGCCCCCCACAGGGAACTCTAAACACCATATATTTT
CASSPPQGTLNTIYF
>TRBV5-4|NA|many|TRBJ1-3
TGTGCCAGCAGCCCGGGACCGAGCAACTCTGGAAACACCATATATTTT
CASSPGPSNSGNTIYF
>TRBV7-9|NA|many|TRBJ1-6
TGTGCCAGCAGCCCGGGACTTTCACCCCTCCACTTT
CASSPGLSPLHF
>TRBV2|NA|once|TRBJ1-5
TGTGCCAGCAGTGCACAGTATTCTTTGCCCCAGCATTTT
CASSAQYSLPQHF
>TRBV6-6|NA|many|TRBJ2-3
TGTGCCAGCAGCTCAGCGGCAGATACGCAGTATTTT
CASSSAADTQYF
>TRBV12-3/TRBV12-4|NA|many|TRBJ2-7
TGTGCCAGCAGTTTAATCGGGGGGCGCGATCACGAGCAGTACTTC
CASSLIGGRDHEQYF
>TRBV27|NA|many|TRBJ1-1
TGTGCCAGCAGTTTATCGTTAGCCACTGAAGCTTTCTTT
CASSLSLATEAFF
>TRBV4-1|NA|many|TRBJ1-1
TGCGCCAGCAGCCGGGAAGGTTCCATGAACACTGAAGCTTTCTTT
CASSREGSMNTEAFF
>TRBV12-3/TRBV12-4|NA|many|TRBJ2-1
TGTGCCAGCAGCCCCGGACCGGAGCAGTTCTTC
CASSPGPEQFF
>TRBV11-2|TRBD2|many|TRBJ2-3
TGTGCCAGCAGCTTAGGACTAGCAGTATCAGATACGCAGTATTTT
CASSLGLAVSDTQYF
>TRBV20-1|NA|many|TRBJ2-5
TGCACGATTCCAGGGGCCCAAGAGACCCAGTACTTC
CTIPGAQETQYF